Below are 10 T cell receptor beta chains sequenced from a single sample in a study of cytomegalovirus exposure and HLA in healthy donors. In the PCR, 60 Vbeta and 13 Jbeta primers were used. The method was immunoSEQ multiplex PCR; TCRdb's version includes in-frame clones alone and lacks a portion of them. The data show 150,000 to 200,000 clones, over 80% seen once. Sequenced input: PBMCs. The receptors were gathered from a man aged 50 or older in good health and CMV-seropositive.

A single count supports this clone. V is TRBV7-3 and J is TRBJ2-2; D gene unclear. V lost 6 bases to trimming and J lost 5 bases, with 7 bases between them. Germline V gene sequence: CDR1 SGHTA, CDR2 FQGTGA. CDR3 size: 12 residues. In nucleotides, the CDR3 is TGTGCCAGCAGTGAGGTTACCGGGGAGCTGTTTTTT. Its protein product is CASSEVTGELFF.

This sequence joins TRBV7-8 and TRBJ1-1; 8 positions agree with TRBD1. The CDR3 contains 15 residues. Unmatched junction bases numbered 6, after V lost 5 bases and J lost 1 base. Germline V CDR1 and CDR2: SGHVS, FQNEAQ. CDR3 sequence (DNA): TGTGCCAGCAGCGGCGGGGACAGGTCGAACACTGAAGCTTTCTTT. Its translation is CASSGGDRSNTEAFF.

This rearrangement joins TRBV5-1 to TRBJ2-6; 10 bases match TRBD1. The ends lost 0 bases at V and 3 bases at J; junction bases unmatched: 12. This CDR3 spans 20 amino acids. Per germline, CDR1 SGHRS and CDR2 YFSETQ. In DNA form, the CDR3 reads TGCGCCAGCAGCTTGGAATTTGTCCGACAGGGGGCCTTTGGGGCCAACGTCCTGACTTTC. Its translation: CASSLEFVRQGAFGANVLTF.

The rearrangement joins TRBV7-2 to TRBJ2-7, with D tentatively TRBD1 (5 bases). The V end was cut by 5 bases, the J end by 2 bases, with 13 bases between. Germline CDR1 SGHTA, CDR2 FQGNSA. This CDR3 region has 14 residues. In nucleotides, the CDR3 is TGTGCCAGCAGCCCCTCCCCAGGGCCCTACGAGCAGTACTTC. Amino acids: CASSPSPGPYEQYF.

The rearrangement uses TRBV27 and TRBJ1-2; maybe TRBD1 (5 bases). The CDR3 is 14 residues long. Germline CDR1 is MNHEY and CDR2 is SMNVEV (reference sequence). The V end lost 5 bases, the J end lost 3 bases, and 13 bases lay between the germline ends. CDR3 region: CASSPYRGDYGYTF. The CDR3 bases are TGTGCCAGCAGTCCATACCGGGGGGACTATGGCTACACCTTC.

The chain carries TRBV7-9 and TRBJ2-1; TRBD1 matches 7 bases. The CDR3 loop spans 15 amino acids. The V segment lost 1 base and the J segment 9 bases; nucleotides outside the gene matches: 9. CDR1 is SEHNR and CDR2 is FQNEAQ in the germline V gene (reference sequence). The CDR3 bases are TGTGCCAGCAGCTTAGTTAGGGGGCTGGGGAGTGAGCAGTTCTTC. Protein sequence: CASSLVRGLGSEQFF.

The chain links TRBV21-1 to TRBJ2-1; the table gives TRBD2 as D, unverified against the DNA. TRBV21-1 is noted as a pseudogene. The CDR3 extends over 15 amino acids. DNA for the CDR3: TGTGCCAGCAGCAAAGAAGGACTAGAAGATTGTGAGCAGTTCTTC. It translates to CASSKEGLEDCEQFF.

This clone was found once. CDR3 region: CSVVSEDGYTF. The CDR3 coding sequence is TGCAGCGTTGTTTCAGAGGATGGCTACACCTTC. The chain has TRBV29-1 and TRBJ1-2, with unresolved D. Germline V gene data show CDR1 as SQVTM and CDR2 as ANQGSEA. The CDR3 totals 11 residues. V dropped 4 bases and J dropped 6 bases, with 9 bases sitting between them.

The genes are TRBV28 and TRBJ1-1; D unclear. Per germline, CDR1 MDHEN and CDR2 SYDVKM. The CDR3 consists of 12 residues. The V and J ends lost 3 bases and 5 bases respectively, with 7 bases between them. The CDR3 reads CASSFLRTEAFF. CDR3 in DNA: TGTGCCAGCAGTTTCCTCAGGACTGAAGCTTTCTTT. The full variable domain, rest sourced from reference TRBV28 and TRBJ1-1, is DVKVTQSSRYLVKRTGEKVFLECVQDMDHENMFWYRQDPGLGLRLIYFSYDVKMKEKGDIPEGYSVSREKKERFSLILESASTNQTSMYLCASSFLRTEAFFGQGTRLTVV.

This clone is a singleton in its sample. This chain links TRBV5-1 with TRBJ1-3; no reliable D call. Trimming left V 0 bases short and J 2 bases short, with 6 bases between. The CDR3 loop spans 14 amino acids. CDR1 and CDR2 from the germline V gene are SGHRS and YFSETQ. The CDR3 spells CASSLDIAGNTIYF. The CDR3 region has the DNA TGCGCCAGCAGCTTGGACATCGCTGGAAACACCATATATTTT.